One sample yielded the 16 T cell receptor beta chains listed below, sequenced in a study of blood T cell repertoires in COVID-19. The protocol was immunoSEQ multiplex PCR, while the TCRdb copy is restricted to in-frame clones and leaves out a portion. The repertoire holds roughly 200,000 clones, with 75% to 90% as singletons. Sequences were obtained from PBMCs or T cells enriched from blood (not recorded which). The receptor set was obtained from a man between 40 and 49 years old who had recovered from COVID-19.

CDR3 protein: CASKLSGGGNDGYTF. DNA for the CDR3: TGTGCCAGCAAACTCTCGGGTGGAGGGAACGATGGCTACACCTTC. The chain carries TRBV6-5 and TRBJ1-2; no clear D gene. Germline loops: CDR1 MNHEY, CDR2 SVGAGI. The V and J ends lost 7 bases and 6 bases respectively, with 21 bases between them. This CDR3 spans 15 amino acids.

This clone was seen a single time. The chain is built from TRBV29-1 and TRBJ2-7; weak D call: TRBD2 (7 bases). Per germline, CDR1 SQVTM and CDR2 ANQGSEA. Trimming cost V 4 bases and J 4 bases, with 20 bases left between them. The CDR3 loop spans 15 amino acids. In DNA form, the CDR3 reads TGCAGCGTTGGCAAGGGGGGAGGGGGAATGTACGAGCAGTACTTC. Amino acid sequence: CSVGKGGGGMYEQYF.

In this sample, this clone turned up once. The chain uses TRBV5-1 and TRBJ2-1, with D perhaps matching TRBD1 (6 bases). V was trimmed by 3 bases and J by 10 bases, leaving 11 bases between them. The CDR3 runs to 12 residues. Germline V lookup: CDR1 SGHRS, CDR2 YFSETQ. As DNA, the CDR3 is TGCGCCAGCAGCTGGGGCCAGGGGGAGCAGTTCTTC. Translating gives CASSWGQGEQFF.

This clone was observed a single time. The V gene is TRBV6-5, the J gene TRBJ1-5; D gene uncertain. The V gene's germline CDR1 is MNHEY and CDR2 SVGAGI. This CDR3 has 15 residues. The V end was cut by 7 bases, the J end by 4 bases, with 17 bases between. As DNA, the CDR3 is TGTGCCAGCACCCCGGTGGAGACCCTAAATCAGCCCCAGCATTTT. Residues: CASTPVETLNQPQHF.

The CDR3 bases are TGTGCCAGCAGCCAAGGGGGCTTTACAGGGAACCAGCCCCAGCATTTT. Residues: CASSQGGFTGNQPQHF. The rearrangement joins TRBV4-2 to TRBJ1-5, with a possible D match to TRBD1 (6 bases). Germline V gene data show CDR1 as LGHNA and CDR2 as YNFKEQ. The CDR3 extends over 16 amino acids. V dropped 1 base and J dropped 7 bases, with 17 bases sitting between them.

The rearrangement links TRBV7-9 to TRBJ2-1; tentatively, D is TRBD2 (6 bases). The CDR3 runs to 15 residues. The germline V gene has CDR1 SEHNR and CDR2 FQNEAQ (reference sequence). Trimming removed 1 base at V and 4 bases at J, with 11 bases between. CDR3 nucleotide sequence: TGTGCCAGCAGCTTAGACCGACTAGTTTACAATGAGCAGTTCTTC. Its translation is CASSLDRLVYNEQFF.

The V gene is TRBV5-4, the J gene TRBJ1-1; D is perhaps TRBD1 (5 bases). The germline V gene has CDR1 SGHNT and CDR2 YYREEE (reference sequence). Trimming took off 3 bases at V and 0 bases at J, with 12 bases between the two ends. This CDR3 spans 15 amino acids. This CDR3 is CASSYRTTMNTEAFF. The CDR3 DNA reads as TGTGCCAGCAGCTACCGGACAACGATGAACACTGAAGCTTTCTTT.

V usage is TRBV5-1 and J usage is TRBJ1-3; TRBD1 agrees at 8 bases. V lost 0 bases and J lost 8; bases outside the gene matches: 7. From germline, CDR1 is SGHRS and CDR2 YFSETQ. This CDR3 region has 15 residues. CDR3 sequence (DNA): TGCGCCAGCAGCTTGGAGGACAGGGTCGGAGACACCATATATTTT. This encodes CASSLEDRVGDTIYF.

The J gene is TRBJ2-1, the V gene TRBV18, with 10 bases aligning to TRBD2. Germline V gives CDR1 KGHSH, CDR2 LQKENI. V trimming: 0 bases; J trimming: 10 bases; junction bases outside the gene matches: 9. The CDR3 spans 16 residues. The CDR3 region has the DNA TGTGCCAGCTCACCACCGAAGTCTAGCGGGGGCTGGGAGCAGTTCTTC. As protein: CASSPPKSSGGWEQFF.

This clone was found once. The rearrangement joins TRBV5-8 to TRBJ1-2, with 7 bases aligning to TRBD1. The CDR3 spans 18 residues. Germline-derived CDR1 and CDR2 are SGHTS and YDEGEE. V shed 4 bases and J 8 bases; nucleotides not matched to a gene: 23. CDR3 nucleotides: TGTGCCAGCAGCCGAGGGGCGTTGACAGGGATAGCCTTCAGAGGCTACACCTTC. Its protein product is CASSRGALTGIAFRGYTF.

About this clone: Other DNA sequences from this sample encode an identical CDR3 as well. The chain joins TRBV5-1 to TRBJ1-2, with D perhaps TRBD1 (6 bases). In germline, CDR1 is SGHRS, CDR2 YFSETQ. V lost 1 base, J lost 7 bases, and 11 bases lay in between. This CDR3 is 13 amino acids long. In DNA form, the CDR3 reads TGCGCCAGCAGCTTGCCAGGGGAGCGTGGCTACACCTTC. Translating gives CASSLPGERGYTF. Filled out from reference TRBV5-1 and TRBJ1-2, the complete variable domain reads KAGVTQTPRYLIKTRGQQVTLSCSPISGHRSVSWYQQTPGQGLQFLFEYFSETQRNKGNFPGRFSGRQFSNSRSEMNVSTLELGDSALYLCASSLPGERGYTFGSGTRLTVV.

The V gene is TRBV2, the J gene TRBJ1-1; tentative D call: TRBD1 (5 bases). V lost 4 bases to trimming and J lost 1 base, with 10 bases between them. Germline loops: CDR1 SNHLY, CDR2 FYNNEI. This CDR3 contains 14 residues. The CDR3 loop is CASSGRRGNTEAFF. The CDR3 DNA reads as TGTGCCAGCAGTGGGCGAAGGGGGAACACTGAAGCTTTCTTT. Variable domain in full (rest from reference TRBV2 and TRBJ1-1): EPEVTQTPSHQVTQMGQEVILRCVPISNHLYFYWYRQILGQKVEFLVSFYNNEISEKSEIFDDQFSVERPDGSNFTLKIRSTKLEDSAMYFCASSGRRGNTEAFFGQGTRLTVV.

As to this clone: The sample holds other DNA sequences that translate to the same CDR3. The DNA of the CDR3 is TGCGCCAGCAGGTCAGGGGGCTCTGGAAACACCATATATTTT. It encodes CASRSGGSGNTIYF. The chain combines TRBV5-1 with TRBJ1-3, with 7 bases identical to TRBD1. The CDR3 spans 14 residues. V was clipped by 5 bases and J by 0 bases; unmatched bases: 2. CDR1 SGHRS and CDR2 YFSETQ come from the germline V gene.

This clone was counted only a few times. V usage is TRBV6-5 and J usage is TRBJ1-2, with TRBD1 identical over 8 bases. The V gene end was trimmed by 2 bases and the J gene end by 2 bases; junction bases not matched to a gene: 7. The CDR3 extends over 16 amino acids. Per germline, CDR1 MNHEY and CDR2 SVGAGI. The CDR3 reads CASSYLGQAGNYGYTF. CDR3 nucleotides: TGTGCCAGCAGTTACCTGGGACAGGCGGGAAACTATGGCTACACCTTC.

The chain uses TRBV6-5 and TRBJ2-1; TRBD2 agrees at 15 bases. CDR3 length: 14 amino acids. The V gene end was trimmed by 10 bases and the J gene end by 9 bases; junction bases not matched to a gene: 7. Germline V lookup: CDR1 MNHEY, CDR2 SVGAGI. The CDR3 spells CATGLAGGPSEQFF. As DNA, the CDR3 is TGTGCCACCGGACTAGCGGGAGGGCCTAGTGAGCAGTTCTTC.

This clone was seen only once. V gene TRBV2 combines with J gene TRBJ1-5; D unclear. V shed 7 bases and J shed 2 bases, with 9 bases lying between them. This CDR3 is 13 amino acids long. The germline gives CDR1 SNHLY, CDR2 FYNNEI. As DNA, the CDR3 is TGTGCCAGCACGGACTTGCGCAATCAGCCCCAGCATTTT. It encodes CASTDLRNQPQHF.